The 26 T cell receptor beta chains below all came from one sample that was sequenced in a study of beta chain features in type 1 diabetes (dated 2018 in TCRdb). The library was built by means of the immunoSEQ multiplex PCR assay. All of the isolated RNA was reverse transcribed with the High Capacity cDNA Reverse Transcription Kit, so expressed TCRB transcripts were sequenced. This is the immuneACCESS table as TCRdb keeps it, with only in-frame sequences that have V and J called. A part of the clones is gone; compared with another copy, unresolved V genes explain less than half, and the rest is unexplained. This sample holds 200,000 to 250,000 clones; 9.6% were observed only once. Approximately 0.035% of the sample rests with the top ten. What was sequenced was naive CD4+ T cells from blood. The cell subset or site label here, explained by the study, means: true naive CD4+ T cells. The receptors here all came from a woman aged 18-29 years in good health.

The chain uses TRBV11-2 and TRBJ1-1, with D perhaps matching TRBD1 (6 bases). Between the trimmed V and J ends, which lost 5 bases and 3 bases, there was a span of 19 bases. Germline V gives CDR1 SGHAT, CDR2 FQNNGV. This CDR3 has 16 amino acids. The CDR3 loop is CASSPWGGTTDTEAFF. CDR3 coding DNA: TGTGCCAGCAGCCCATGGGGGGGCACAACCGACACTGAAGCTTTCTTT.

This clone was seen only a few times. The chain recombines TRBV29-1 with TRBJ2-5, with D possibly being TRBD1 (6 bases). The J call may be wrong; the DNA end is better matched by TRBJ2-7. Per the germline V gene, CDR1 is SQVTM and CDR2 is ANQGSEA. The CDR3 totals 15 residues. The CDR3 DNA follows: TGCAGCGTTGCGTCGGGGTTCGAGGGGGCCTACGAGCAGTACTTC. Its translation: CSVASGFEGAYEQYF.

The table lists this clone with a few counts. The rearrangement links TRBV5-1 to TRBJ1-2; D might be TRBD1 (5 bases). The CDR3 loop spans 14 amino acids. V was trimmed by 0 bases and J by 7 bases, leaving 13 bases between them. CDR1 is SGHRS, CDR2 YFSETQ, per germline. The CDR3 spells CASSLGPGGVGYTF. CDR3 nucleotide sequence: TGCGCCAGCAGCTTGGGACCTGGGGGGGTTGGCTACACCTTC. The variable domain in full, with the rest retrieved from reference TRBV5-1 and TRBJ1-2, is KAGVTQTPRYLIKTRGQQVTLSCSPISGHRSVSWYQQTPGQGLQFLFEYFSETQRNKGNFPGRFSGRQFSNSRSEMNVSTLELGDSALYLCASSLGPGGVGYTFGSGTRLTVV.

V is TRBV5-6 and J is TRBJ1-4; 7 bases match TRBD1. V was clipped by 3 bases and J by 1 base; unmatched bases: 3. The CDR3 sequence is 15 residues long. In germline, CDR1 is SGHDT, CDR2 YYEEEE. The CDR3 nucleotides are TGTGCCAGCAGCTCTGCAGGGGGAACTAATGAAAAACTGTTTTTT. Residues: CASSSAGGTNEKLFF.

This clone was observed a handful of times. The chain combines TRBV6-1 with TRBJ1-5; 7 bases agree with TRBD1. CDR3 size: 14 residues. V lost 6 bases, J lost 5 bases, and 7 bases stayed unmatched. CDR1 and CDR2 from the germline V gene are MNHNS and SASEGT. CDR3 in amino acids: CASRLGQLYQPQHF. In nucleotides, the CDR3 is TGTGCCAGCAGATTGGGACAGCTTTATCAGCCCCAGCATTTT.

This clone showed up many times. J is TRBJ2-1 and V is TRBV4-1; 9 bases match TRBD2. The CDR3 sequence is 15 residues long. From germline, CDR1 is MGHRA and CDR2 YSYEKL. V was pared by 5 bases and J by 7 bases, with 9 bases of the junction left unmatched. The CDR3 sequence: CASSNLAAGGNEQFF. DNA for the CDR3: TGCGCCAGCAGCAACTTGGCGGCGGGAGGGAATGAGCAGTTCTTC.

The chain recombines TRBV5-1 with TRBJ1-5; a weak D match, TRBD1 (6 bases). Germline-derived CDR1 and CDR2 are SGHRS and YFSETQ. The CDR3 spans 13 residues. V shed 4 bases and J shed 4 bases, with 9 bases lying between them. Written as DNA, the CDR3 is TGCGCCAGCAGCGTGGGACAAAATCAGCCCCAGCATTTT. This sequence encodes CASSVGQNQPQHF.

At least ten counts were recorded for this clone. Other DNA sequences in this specimen translate into the identical CDR3. The V and J genes are TRBV7-9 and TRBJ2-1, with 7 positions matching TRBD1. The V and J ends lost 5 bases and 4 bases, in that order; junction bases with no gene match: 2. This CDR3 has 13 amino acids. Germline V gene lookup returns CDR1 SEHNR and CDR2 FQNEAQ (reference sequence). This CDR3 reads CASSLGQYNEQFF. Written as DNA, the CDR3 is TGTGCCAGCAGCCTGGGACAGTACAATGAGCAGTTCTTC.

The CDR3 is CASSNRDRVDNEQFF. The CDR3 DNA is TGCGCCAGCAGCAACCGGGACAGGGTTGACAATGAGCAGTTCTTC. The chain links TRBV5-1 to TRBJ2-1, with 9 positions matching TRBD1. V lost 4 bases and J lost 5; bases outside the gene matches: 7. The germline gives CDR1 SGHRS, CDR2 YFSETQ. This CDR3 contains 15 residues.

The chain joins TRBV2 to TRBJ2-5, with TRBD2 as a possible D gene (6 bases). The germline V gene encodes CDR1 SNHLY and CDR2 FYNNEI. This CDR3 has 12 residues. Trimming left V 4 bases short and J 7 bases short, with 10 bases between. CDR3 nucleotide sequence: TGTGCCAGCAGTGTCAGGGACTCGACCCAGTACTTC. This translates into CASSVRDSTQYF.

This clone was counted only a few times. V gene TRBV13 combines with J gene TRBJ2-3, with 10 nucleotides matching TRBD1. Losses at the gene ends were 4 bases for V and 4 bases for J; bases not matched to a gene: 11. The CDR3 spans 17 residues. The germline V gene encodes CDR1 PRHDT and CDR2 FYEKMQ (reference sequence). CDR3 in amino acids: CASSSRQGAFLSDTQYF. The CDR3 DNA is TGTGCCAGCAGCTCTCGACAGGGGGCGTTTTTATCAGATACGCAGTATTTT.

This clone has more than one count but fewer than ten. V usage is TRBV11-2 and J usage is TRBJ1-1; D is perhaps TRBD1 (5 bases). Trimming took 1 base from V and 6 from J, leaving 9 bases between them. The CDR3 is made up of 13 amino acids. CDR1 SGHAT and CDR2 FQNNGV come from the germline V gene. The CDR3 sequence: CASSLGAGAEAFF. CDR3 DNA sequence: TGTGCCAGCAGCTTAGGGGCGGGGGCTGAAGCTTTCTTT.

This clone was found a few times. The chain uses TRBV18 and TRBJ2-2, with a possible D match to TRBD1 (6 bases). Germline lookup yields CDR1 KGHSH and CDR2 LQKENI. V lost 8 bases to trimming and J lost 0 bases, with 13 bases between them. CDR3 length: 15 amino acids. The CDR3 here is CASTPDSPNTGELFF. The CDR3 DNA follows: TGTGCCAGCACCCCGGACAGTCCGAACACCGGGGAGCTGTTTTTT. Full variable domain (outside the CDR3, taken from reference TRBV18 and TRBJ2-2): NAGVMQNPRHLVRRRGQEARLRCSPMKGHSHVYWYRQLPEEGLKFMVYLQKENIIDESGMPKERFSAEFPKEGPSILRIQQVVRGDSAAYFCASTPDSPNTGELFFGEGSRLTVL.

In its sample, this clone was seen a few times. The rearrangement uses TRBV7-9 and TRBJ2-7, with D possibly TRBD2 on 5 matching bases. The length of the CDR3 is 14 residues. Germline V gene lookup returns CDR1 SEHNR and CDR2 FQNEAQ (reference sequence). V lost 1 base, J lost 5 bases, and 12 bases lay in between. CDR3 in amino acids: CASSLDAGVHEQYF. The CDR3 coding sequence is TGTGCCAGCAGCTTAGACGCGGGCGTACACGAGCAGTACTTC.

A few counts support this clone. The V and J genes are TRBV19 and TRBJ2-7; perhaps TRBD2 as D (6 bases). The V gene lost 5 bases and the J gene lost 6 bases, with 14 bases spanning the gap. CDR1 is LNHDA and CDR2 is SQIVND in the germline V gene (reference sequence). The length of the CDR3 is 13 residues. In nucleotides, the CDR3 is TGTGCCAGTAGTCCCCCGGGGGATGGCGAGCAGTACTTC. It codes for CASSPPGDGEQYF.

In this sample, this clone turned up a few times. The chain employs TRBV5-1 and TRBJ2-7; D may be TRBD2 (5 bases). Trimming pared 3 bases from V and 5 bases from J, leaving 15 bases between. CDR3 length equals 14 residues. Germline V lookup: CDR1 SGHRS, CDR2 YFSETQ. For the CDR3, the DNA is TGCGCCAGCAGCTCCCTACTAGGCAGGAACGAGCAGTACTTC. Translation: CASSSLLGRNEQYF.

The CDR3 DNA reads as TGTGCCAGCAGTTACTTGGGGGCTAGTTCACCCCTCCACTTT. Encoded protein: CASSYLGASSPLHF. The chain joins TRBV6-5 to TRBJ1-6, with D tentatively TRBD1 (6 bases). Per germline, CDR1 MNHEY and CDR2 SVGAGI. The CDR3 is 14 residues long. V dropped 1 base and J dropped 9 bases, with 10 bases sitting between them.

The V call is TRBV5-1, the J call TRBJ1-6, with 7 bases matching TRBD1. This CDR3 is built from 15 residues. Germline V gene data show CDR1 as SGHRS and CDR2 as YFSETQ. Trimming removed 0 bases from V and 11 bases from J; junction bases left unmatched: 8. The chain's CDR3 is CASSLVGDSLAPLHF. Here the CDR3 DNA reads TGCGCCAGCAGCTTGGTGGGGGACAGTTTGGCACCCCTCCACTTT.

In this sample, this clone turned up a few times. The rearrangement links TRBV4-1 to TRBJ1-6; D perhaps matches TRBD1 (5 bases). Germline V gene lookup returns CDR1 MGHRA and CDR2 YSYEKL. This CDR3 region has 15 residues. Between the trimmed V and J ends, which lost 1 base and 2 bases, there was a span of 6 bases. CDR3 protein: CASSQGGAYNSPLHF. CDR3 nucleotides: TGCGCCAGCAGCCAAGGGGGGGCCTATAATTCACCCCTCCACTTT.

The CDR3 coding sequence is TGTGCCAGCAGCGTCGACAGTGGAGTCGGGGAGCTGTTTTTT. It translates to CASSVDSGVGELFF. The chain combines TRBV2 with TRBJ2-2; D possibly corresponds to TRBD1 (5 bases). Germline V gives CDR1 SNHLY, CDR2 FYNNEI. Trimming shortened V by 6 bases and J by 7 bases, and 15 bases separated the two germline ends. This CDR3 contains 14 residues.

The V call is TRBV5-1, the J call TRBJ1-1; 9 bases are shared with TRBD1. V lost 0 bases, J lost 5 bases, and 8 bases stayed unmatched. This CDR3 has 16 residues. The V gene's germline CDR1 is SGHRS and CDR2 YFSETQ. Written as DNA, the CDR3 is TGCGCCAGCAGCTTGGGGGTTTTGGGACAGGGAACTGAAGCTTTCTTT. Translation gives CASSLGVLGQGTEAFF. Looking up the rest from reference TRBV5-1 and TRBJ1-1 gives the full variable domain: KAGVTQTPRYLIKTRGQQVTLSCSPISGHRSVSWYQQTPGQGLQFLFEYFSETQRNKGNFPGRFSGRQFSNSRSEMNVSTLELGDSALYLCASSLGVLGQGTEAFFGQGTRLTVV.

The chain uses TRBV6-5 and TRBJ2-7; 9 bases are shared with TRBD1. The CDR3 consists of 14 residues. The V and J ends lost 2 bases and 7 bases, in that order; junction bases with no gene match: 6. The germline gives CDR1 MNHEY, CDR2 SVGAGI. The CDR3 sequence is CASSYGQGHGEQYF. CDR3 nucleotides: TGTGCCAGCAGTTACGGACAGGGGCACGGAGAGCAGTACTTC.

The chain uses TRBV5-4 and TRBJ2-3; 9 bases line up with TRBD1. V gave up 4 bases and J gave up 0 bases; unmatched junction bases: 3. Germline CDR1 SGHNT, CDR2 YYREEE (reference sequence). The CDR3 spans 15 residues. The chain's CDR3 is CASSPGTGSTDTQYF. In DNA, the CDR3 is TGTGCCAGCAGCCCCGGGACAGGGAGCACAGATACGCAGTATTTT.

This clone was detected ten times or more. This chain joins TRBV15 and TRBJ2-7, with D tentatively TRBD1 (6 bases). The length of the CDR3 is 13 residues. CDR1 and CDR2 from the germline V gene are LNHNV and YYDKDF (reference sequence). Trimming shortened V by 4 bases and J by 4 bases, and 11 bases separated the two germline ends. The DNA of the CDR3 is TGTGCCACCAGCATGGAACAGGGATACGAGCAGTACTTC. It codes for CATSMEQGYEQYF.

In this sample, this clone turned up a few times. This rearrangement joins TRBV7-3 to TRBJ1-1; possibly TRBD1 for D (5 bases). This CDR3 spans 13 amino acids. Germline V CDR1 and CDR2: SGHTA, FQGTGA. V was pared by 5 bases and J by 0 bases, with 7 bases between. The CDR3 here is CASSTTVNTEAFF. The CDR3 coding sequence is TGTGCCAGCAGCACGACAGTGAACACTGAAGCTTTCTTT.

The chain employs TRBV5-1 and TRBJ2-1; 12 bases are shared with TRBD2. The germline CDR1 and CDR2 sequences are SGHRS and YFSETQ. Trimming took 4 bases from V and 7 from J; bases not matched to a gene: 3. The CDR3 sequence is 14 residues long. The CDR3 sequence: CASSRTSGGNEQFF. The CDR3, as DNA: TGCGCCAGCAGCAGAACTAGCGGGGGGAATGAGCAGTTCTTC.